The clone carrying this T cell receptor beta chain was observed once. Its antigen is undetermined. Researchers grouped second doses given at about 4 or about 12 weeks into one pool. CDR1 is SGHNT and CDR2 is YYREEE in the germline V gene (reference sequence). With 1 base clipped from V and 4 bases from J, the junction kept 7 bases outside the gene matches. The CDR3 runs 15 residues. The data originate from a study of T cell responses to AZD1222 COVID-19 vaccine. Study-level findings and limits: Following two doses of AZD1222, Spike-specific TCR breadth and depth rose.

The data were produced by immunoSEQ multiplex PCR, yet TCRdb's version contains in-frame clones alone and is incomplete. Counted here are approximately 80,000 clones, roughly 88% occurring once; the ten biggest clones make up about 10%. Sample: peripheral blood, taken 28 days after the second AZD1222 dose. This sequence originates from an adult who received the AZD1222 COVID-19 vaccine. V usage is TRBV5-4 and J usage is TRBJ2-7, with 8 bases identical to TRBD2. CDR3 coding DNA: TGTGCCAGCAGCTTGCGGGGGGGCGGTTCATACGAGCAGTACTTC. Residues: CASSLRGGGSYEQYF.